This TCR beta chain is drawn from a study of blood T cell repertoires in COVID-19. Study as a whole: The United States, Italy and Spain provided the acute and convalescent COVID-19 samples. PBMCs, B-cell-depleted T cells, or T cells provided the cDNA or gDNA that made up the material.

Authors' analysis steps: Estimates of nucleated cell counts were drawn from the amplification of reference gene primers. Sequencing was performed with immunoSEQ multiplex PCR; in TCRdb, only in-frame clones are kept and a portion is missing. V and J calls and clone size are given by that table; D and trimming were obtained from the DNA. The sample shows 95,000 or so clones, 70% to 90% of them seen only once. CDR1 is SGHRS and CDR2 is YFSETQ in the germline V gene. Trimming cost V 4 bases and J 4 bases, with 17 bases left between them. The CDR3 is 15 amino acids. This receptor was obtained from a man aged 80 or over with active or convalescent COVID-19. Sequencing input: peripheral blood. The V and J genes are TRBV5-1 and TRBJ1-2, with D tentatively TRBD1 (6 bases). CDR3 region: CASSPGGGGSYGYTF. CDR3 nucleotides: TGCGCCAGCAGCCCGGGAGGGGGGGGAAGCTATGGCTACACCTTC.